This T cell receptor (beta chain) was recovered during a study of blood T cell repertoires in COVID-19 (dated by TCRdb to about 2020). About the investigation overall: The collaborator samples originated in the United States, Italy and Spain and spanned the acute and convalescent phases of COVID-19. Subjects who had been exposed to COVID-19, were actively infected with it, or had recovered from it provided the deeply sampled blood TCRbeta repertoires that made up the dataset. Nearly every sample came with metadata listing a de-identified subject ID, COVID-19 status, age in years and sex. Where available, HLA class I and class II types were obtained from metadata supplied by the sample provider rather than from assay-based typing. The samples were drawn from two sources: the first 160 participants of the ongoing ImmuneRACE study, and fewer than 1,500 subjects contributed by 6 global collaborators. The material from the prospective study consisted of cDNA or gDNA derived from T cells, B-cell-depleted T cells, or PBMCs. A freely available public database, intended as a resource for researchers studying the immune response to SARS-CoV-2, is where the repertoires were released. The paper as a whole reports these results and caveats: The quantity of clinical and demographic metadata differed by source and by participant and was supplied without curation.

The immunoSEQ Assay, a bias-controlled multiplex PCR, was used to amplify TCRbeta CDR3 regions from genomic DNA. Concerning the study's data processing: Nucleated cell counts per sample were estimated from amplification of reference gene primers within the assay. To quantify the absolute abundance of each unique TCRbeta CDR3 rearrangement, sequence reads were collapsed and filtered. Productive Simpson clonality was computed per sample as the square root of Simpson's diversity index over productive rearrangements. TCRdb took this table from immuneACCESS and kept in-frame rearrangements with V and J called. Such tables lack part of the clones; where checked against another copy, unresolved V genes explain under half of the gap, and the rest is unexplained. V and J calls and clone size are copied from that table; D and trimming were computed from the DNA. The sample records some 80,000 clones, 75% to 95% of which are singletons. The top ten clones comprise 0.75% to 0.8% of the sample.

Comments on this clone: Its antigen is currently not known. No much larger clonotype is one base removed from it; base qualities were not supplied.

Measured from the cysteine to the phenylalanine, the CDR3 is 15 residues long. The only DNA kept is the CDR3, 45 bases in frame from the first base. After removal of 4 bases from V and 5 bases from J, the junction retains 6 bases not matched to a gene. As encoded in the germline V gene, CDR1 is SGDLS while CDR2 is YYNGEE. Collaborating institutions collected whole blood in K2EDTA tubes following their own protocols. For TCRbeta analysis, collaborator samples were shipped as frozen whole blood, as isolated PBMCs, or as DNA extracted from either sample type. This TCR derives from a woman older than 75 with acute or convalescent COVID-19. Sequences were obtained from peripheral blood. This sequence uses TRBV9 and TRBJ2-1, with TRBD2 identical over 10 junction bases. The nucleotides are TGTGCCAGCAGCACCCTAGCGGGAGCTGACAATGAGCAGTTCTTC. This yields the protein CASSTLAGADNEQFF.